This TCR beta chain was observed in a study of blood T cell repertoires in COVID-19. Measured with immunoSEQ multiplex PCR; TCRdb has only the in-frame clones, and not every one. The profile shows 150,000 to 200,000 clones, about nine tenths of them singletons. Looked up from germline, CDR1 is SEHNR and CDR2 is FQNEAQ (reference sequence). The J segment lost 8 bases and the V segment lost 9 bases, leaving 16 bases of the junction unmatched. CDR3 length: 16 amino acids. The chain combines TRBV7-9 with TRBJ1-6; 7 nucleotides align to TRBD1. The sequenced sample consisted of peripheral blood. This sequence was found in a woman aged 25-40 years with acute or convalescent COVID-19. Here the CDR3 DNA reads TGTGCCAGTCGGGGGTCTGGGACAGTGGTTCATTCACCCCTCCACTTT. Translation gives CASRGSGTVVHSPLHF.